The clone carrying this T cell receptor (beta chain) came up a few times. TCRdb redid the calling of the RT-PCR reads with MiXCR, one entry per CDR3 protein. Of about 680,000 distinct CDR3 sequences detected, 13% to 15% appear once; the ten largest clones hold about 3.9%. CDR1 and CDR2 (germline): SGDLS, YYNGEE. The CDR3 is made up of 17 amino acids. V was pared by 0 bases and J by 0 bases, with 0 bases of the junction left unmatched. Sequenced: memory CD4+ T cells from blood. The origin of this receptor is a female donor in good health, serving as a healthy control. The chain links TRBV9 to TRBJ2-2, with 12 bases lining up with TRBD2. CDR3 bases: TGTGCCAGCAGCGTAGCTAGCGGGGGGGCGAACACCGGGGAGCTGTTTTTT. Its protein product is CASSVASGGANTGELFF.